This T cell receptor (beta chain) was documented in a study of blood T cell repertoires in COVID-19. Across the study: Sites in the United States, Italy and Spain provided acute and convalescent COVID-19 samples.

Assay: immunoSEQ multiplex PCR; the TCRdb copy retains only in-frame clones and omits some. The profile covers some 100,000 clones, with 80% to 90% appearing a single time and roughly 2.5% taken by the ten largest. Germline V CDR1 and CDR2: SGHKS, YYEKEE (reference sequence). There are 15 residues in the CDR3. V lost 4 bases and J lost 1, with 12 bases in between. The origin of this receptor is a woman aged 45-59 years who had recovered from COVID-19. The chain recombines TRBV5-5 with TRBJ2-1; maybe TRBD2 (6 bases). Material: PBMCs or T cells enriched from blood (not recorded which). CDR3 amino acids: CASSPGVPSYNEQFF. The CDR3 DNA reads TGTGCCAGCAGCCCGGGAGTCCCATCCTACAATGAGCAGTTCTTC.